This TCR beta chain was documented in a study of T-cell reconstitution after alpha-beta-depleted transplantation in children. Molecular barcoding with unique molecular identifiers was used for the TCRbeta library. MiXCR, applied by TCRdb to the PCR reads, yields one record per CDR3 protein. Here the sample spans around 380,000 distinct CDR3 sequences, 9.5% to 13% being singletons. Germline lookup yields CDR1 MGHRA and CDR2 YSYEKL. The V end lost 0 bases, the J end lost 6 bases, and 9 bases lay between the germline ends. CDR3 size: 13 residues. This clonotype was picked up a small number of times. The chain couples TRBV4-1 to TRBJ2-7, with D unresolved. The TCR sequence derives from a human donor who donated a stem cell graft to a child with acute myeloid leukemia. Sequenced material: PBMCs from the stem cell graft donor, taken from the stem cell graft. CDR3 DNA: TGCGCCAGCAGCCAAGAGATCCCCCGCGAGCAGTACTTC. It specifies CASSQEIPREQYF.